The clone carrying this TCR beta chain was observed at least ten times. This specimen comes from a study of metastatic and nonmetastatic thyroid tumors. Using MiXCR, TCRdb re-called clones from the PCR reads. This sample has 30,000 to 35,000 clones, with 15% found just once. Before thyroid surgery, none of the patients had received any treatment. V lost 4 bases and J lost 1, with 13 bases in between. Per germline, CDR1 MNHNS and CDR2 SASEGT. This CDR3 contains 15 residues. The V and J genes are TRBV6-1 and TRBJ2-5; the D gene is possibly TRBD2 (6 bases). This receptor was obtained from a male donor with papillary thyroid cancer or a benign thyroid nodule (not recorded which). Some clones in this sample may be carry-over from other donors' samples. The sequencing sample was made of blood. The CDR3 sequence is CASSVSLGGQETQYF. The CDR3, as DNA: TGTGCCAGCAGTGTTTCCCTGGGGGGCCAAGAGACCCAGTACTTC.